This T cell receptor (beta chain) was identified in a study of blood T cell repertoires in COVID-19. Overall study: Collection of acute and convalescent COVID-19 samples took place in the United States, Italy and Spain.

Individuals drawn from approximately 22 US areas were roughly 18 to 95 years old. CDR1 is MGHDK, CDR2 SYGVNS, per germline. V lost 3 bases to trimming and J lost 5 bases; unmatched junction nucleotides: 16. This CDR3 has 18 amino acids. Profiling relied on immunoSEQ multiplex PCR, and the TCRdb table lists in-frame clones only, not all of them. The sample lists approximately 200,000 clones, 80% to 90% occurring once. The chain recombines TRBV25-1 with TRBJ2-3; 8 bases match TRBD2. This sequence originates from a man between 25 and 39 years old in a cohort exposed to, infected with or recovered from COVID-19 (not recorded which). The sample comprised PBMCs or T cells enriched from blood (not recorded which). DNA for the CDR3: TGTGCCAGCAGTGACCCCGGGATAAGCGGGAGTCTAGGAGATACGCAGTATTTT. It encodes CASSDPGISGSLGDTQYF.